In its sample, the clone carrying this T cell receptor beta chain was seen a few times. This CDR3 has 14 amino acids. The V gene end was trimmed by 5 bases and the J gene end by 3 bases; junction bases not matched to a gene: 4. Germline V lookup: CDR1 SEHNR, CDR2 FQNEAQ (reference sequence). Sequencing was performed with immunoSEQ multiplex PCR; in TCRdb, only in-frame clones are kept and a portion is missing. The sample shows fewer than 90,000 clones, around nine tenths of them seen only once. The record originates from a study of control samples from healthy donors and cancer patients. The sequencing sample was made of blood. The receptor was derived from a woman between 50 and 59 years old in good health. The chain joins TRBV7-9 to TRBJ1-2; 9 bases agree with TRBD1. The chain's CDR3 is CASSPGQGYYGYTF. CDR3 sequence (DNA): TGTGCCAGCAGCCCGGGACAGGGCTACTATGGCTACACCTTC.